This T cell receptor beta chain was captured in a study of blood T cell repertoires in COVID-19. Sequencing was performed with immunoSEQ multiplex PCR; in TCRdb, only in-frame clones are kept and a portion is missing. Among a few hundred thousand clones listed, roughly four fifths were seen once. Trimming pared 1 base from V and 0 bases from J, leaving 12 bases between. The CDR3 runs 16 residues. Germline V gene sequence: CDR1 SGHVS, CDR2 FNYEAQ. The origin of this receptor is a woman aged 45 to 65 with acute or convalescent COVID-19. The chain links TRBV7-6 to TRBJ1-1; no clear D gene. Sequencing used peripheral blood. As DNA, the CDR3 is TGTGCCAGCAGCTTAGAAGACAATACCATGAACACTGAAGCTTTCTTT. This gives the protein CASSLEDNTMNTEAFF.